A selection of T cell receptor beta chains follows, all from one sample in a study of vaccination and CD4 T cells after COVID-19. No antigen has been identified for these receptors. In TCRdb, the PCR reads were re-called with MiXCR into one record per CDR3 protein. The table has approximately 15,000 distinct CDR3 sequences, approximately 61% seen once. The sequenced sample consisted of CD4+ T cells from blood, cultured in vitro. These receptors originate from a human donor who had recovered from COVID-19. Each CDR3 is given with its conserved first and last residue. Fields, in order: clone size, J gene, V gene, D gene, CDR3 protein. D genes are given only for firm matches. Clone size is not always given. Where it is, it says once, few, many or a class for expanded clones.

>few|TRBJ1-6|TRBV11-3|.
CASSRDSNNSPLHF
>.|TRBJ2-5|TRBV19|.
CASKMGGPQETQYF
>.|TRBJ2-2|TRBV4-3|.
CASSQDLGTGELFF
>.|TRBJ1-1|TRBV6-1|TRBD1
CASRLRQGGTEAFF
>.|TRBJ2-2|TRBV29-1|.
CSVERDTGELFF
>.|TRBJ2-5|TRBV20-1|TRBD1
CSAPGPPGGQETQYF
>once|TRBJ1-4|TRBV5-1|TRBD1
CASSLQQGMGEKLFF
>.|TRBJ2-7|TRBV10-1|TRBD2
CASSERLAGGDEQYF
>.|TRBJ2-7|TRBV10-3|.
CAISESKGSYEQYF
>once|TRBJ1-6|TRBV6-1|.
CASMRSSYNSPLHF
>.|TRBJ2-1|TRBV4-3|.
CASSQDYGKYNEQFF
>once|TRBJ2-5|TRBV20-1|.
CSAREVAKFQETQYF
>.|TRBJ1-1|TRBV6-1|.
CASTWGTTTEAFF
>.|TRBJ2-7|TRBV19|.
CASSLRAAFTFYEQYF
>.|TRBJ2-5|TRBV5-4|.
CASSWGWETQYF
>few|TRBJ1-6|TRBV20-1|.
CSARDQVGGTGRSPLHF
>few|TRBJ2-5|TRBV24-1|.
CATSDPTAETQYF
>few|TRBJ1-2|TRBV7-3|.
CASSLPGGVGYTF
>once|TRBJ2-2|TRBV7-2|TRBD1
CASSPGTGHTGELFF
>few|TRBJ2-2|TRBV18|.
CASSRGEGNTGELFF
>few|TRBJ2-7|TRBV28|.
CASSTQWMAYEQYF
>few|TRBJ1-2|TRBV25-1|.
CASSGYEGPHHGYTF